The source of this T cell receptor (beta chain) is a study of blood T cells in healthy people across ages. Per germline, CDR1 SGHTA and CDR2 FQGNSA. The length of the CDR3 is 14 residues. Deletions cut 4 bases from V and 9 bases from J, with 18 bases between. The authors ran a second PCR of 7 to 11 cycles using a sample-barcoded 5' primer and a J-beta primer mix. A tag from a template-switch adaptor with 12 random nucleotides marked each cDNA molecule. TCRdb analysed the 5' RACE reads with MiXCR anew, one entry per CDR3 protein. The table shows about 800,000 distinct CDR3 sequences, with 58% occurring only once. Comment on this clonotype: Its target is not known.

Notes on the study in general: Aged donors had fewer naive CD4+ cells and lower diversity than long-lived donors.

This clonotype originated in a man aged 25-45 years in good health. The sequencing sample was made of blood. This rearrangement joins TRBV7-2 to TRBJ2-5, with D possibly matching TRBD2 (5 bases). The CDR3, as DNA: TGTGCCAGCAGCTCTCGCCTATCGAACGGGGCCCAGTACTTC. Amino acid sequence: CASSSRLSNGAQYF.